This T cell receptor beta chain was observed in a study of patients and donors after allogeneic stem cell transplantation. V was trimmed by 6 bases and J by 9 bases, leaving 15 bases between them. Germline V lookup: CDR1 MNHEY, CDR2 SMNVEV (reference sequence). This CDR3 contains 13 residues. TCRdb processed the RT-PCR reads anew with MiXCR; each CDR3 protein has one entry. Here the sample spans about 110,000 distinct CDR3 sequences, 35% to 45% being singletons. V gene TRBV27 combines with J gene TRBJ1-5; D is perhaps TRBD1 (6 bases). Sequences were obtained from blood, either unsorted or a sorted T cell fraction (not recorded which). This sequence originates from a human donor who was either an allogeneic HSCT recipient or a stem cell or donor lymphocyte infusion donor (not recorded which). It is not recorded whose cells these are; they may come from a transplant donor. CDR3 region: CASSRQGMLPQHF. The CDR3 DNA follows: TGTGCCAGCAGCCGGCAGGGGATGCTGCCCCAGCATTTT.